These T cell receptor beta chains were read from a single sample in a study of cytomegalovirus exposure and HLA in healthy donors. Repertoires were generated with immunoSEQ multiplex PCR, while TCRdb's copy carries only in-frame clones and drops some. The sample lists about 150,000 clones, 76% occurring once. Sequencing was done on a sample of PBMCs. The receptors derive from a man aged 40-55 years in good health and CMV-seronegative. The CDR3 runs from the conserved cysteine through the conserved F or W. The D gene is left open where the match is weak. Clone size is stated in some rows and not others, as once, few, many or a class when expanded.

v_call	clone_size	j_call	d_call	cdr3_nt	cdr3_aa
TRBV29-1	few	TRBJ1-1	TRBD1	TGCAGCGTGGATCCGGGACAGGCCTTTACTGCTTTCTTT	CSVDPGQAFTAFF
TRBV6-5	.	TRBJ1-2	.	TGTGCTAGCAGTCCCAGGGGAGGGCTCTATGGCTACACCTTC	CASSPRGGLYGYTF
TRBV19	.	TRBJ2-7	.	TGTGCCAGTAGTATAGACATCTCCTACGAGCAGTACTTC	CASSIDISYEQYF
TRBV7-9	.	TRBJ2-2	TRBD1	TGTGCCAGCACCTTCACCGGGACAGGGAGGACCGGGGAGCTGTTTTTT	CASTFTGTGRTGELFF
TRBV5-4	.	TRBJ1-3	.	TGTGCCAGCAGTTTTATCGGAGTTTCTGGAAACACCATATATTTT	CASSFIGVSGNTIYF
TRBV5-1	.	TRBJ2-1	TRBD2	TGCGCCAGCAGCTTGGGACTAGCGGGAGACCCCAATGAGCAGTTCTTC	CASSLGLAGDPNEQFF
TRBV10-3	.	TRBJ2-6	.	TGTGCCATCAGCCCTCCGAGCGCTGGGGCCAACGTCCTGACTTTC	CAISPPSAGANVLTF
TRBV7-3	.	TRBJ1-2	.	TGTGCCAGTGCCCCGGAGGGCCGGGGCTATGGCTACACCTTC	CASAPEGRGYGYTF
TRBV5-1	.	TRBJ2-3	TRBD2	TGCGCCAGCAGAGAGGGCGGGAGGAGCACAGATACGCAGTATTTT	CASREGGRSTDTQYF
TRBV19	.	TRBJ2-7	.	TGTGCCAGTATGGGCGGGGCGGGGAGCTCCTACGAGCAGTACTTC	CASMGGAGSSYEQYF
TRBV10-3	few	TRBJ2-7	TRBD1	TGTGCCATCAGTGAGTCCGGGACAGGGGGAGGAGACGAGCAGTACTTC	CAISESGTGGGDEQYF
TRBV29-1	.	TRBJ1-2	TRBD1	TGCAGCGTTGAAGATCTCGGACAGGGAGGGAGGTATGGCTACACCTTC	CSVEDLGQGGRYGYTF
TRBV13	.	TRBJ1-6	TRBD1	TGTGCCACAGGGGGGATCGCCCACTTT	CATGGIAHF
TRBV30	once	TRBJ1-1	.	TGTGCCTGGAGTGTGGTAGGGGAGAACACTGAAGCTTTCTTT	CAWSVVGENTEAFF
TRBV5-1	once	TRBJ1-4	TRBD1	TGCGCCAGCAGCCAAGGGACAGGGGGTGGCGGAGGTGAAAAACTGTTTTTT	CASSQGTGGGGGEKLFF
TRBV5-3	.	TRBJ1-1	TRBD1	TGTGCCAGAAGCTTACAGGGGTTTCACACTGAAGCTTTCTTT	CARSLQGFHTEAFF
TRBV5-1	.	TRBJ1-1	.	TGCGCCAGCAGCTCCTGGGGGGGGGTCACTGAAGCTTTCTTT	CASSSWGGVTEAFF
TRBV7-9	.	TRBJ2-3	.	TGTGCCAGCAGCTCGGGAGTTAGCACAGATACGCAGTATTTT	CASSSGVSTDTQYF
TRBV6-1	.	TRBJ1-2	TRBD1	TGTGCCAGCAGTGAGACGGCCGGGACAGGGGGTTATTATTCCCTAGGAGACTACACCTTC	CASSETAGTGGYYSLGDYTF
TRBV6-5	.	TRBJ2-1	.	TGTGCCAGCAGGGGTAGGGGTTTGAGTAATGAGCAGTTCTTC	CASRGRGLSNEQFF
TRBV19	.	TRBJ2-5	.	TGTGCCAGTAGTCCAGGAGGGGCGGGAGAGACCCAGTACTTC	CASSPGGAGETQYF
TRBV5-6	few	TRBJ1-6	.	TGTGCCAGCAGCTCGAACCTCTTATGGGCCGATAATTCACCCCTCCACTTT	CASSSNLLWADNSPLHF